Presented here are 3 T cell receptor beta chains from one specimen sequenced in a study of blood T cell repertoires in COVID-19. Sequenced by immunoSEQ multiplex PCR; TCRdb stores in-frame clones only, minus some. The repertoire holds almost 400,000 clones, roughly 89% seen once, with about 1.8% in the top ten. The sequenced sample was PBMCs or T cells enriched from blood (not recorded which). Receptor source: a woman in her thirties who had recovered from COVID-19.

This chain links TRBV21-1 with TRBJ2-2; TRBD2 was called by the table and not checked on the DNA. TRBV21-1 corresponds to a pseudogene. The CDR3 extends over 17 amino acids. CDR3 in amino acids: CASSKDAVAENTGELFF. CDR3 in DNA: TGTGCCAGCAGCAAAGATGCGGTAGCCGAGAACACCGGGGAGCTGTTTTTT.

CDR3 sequence (DNA): TGTGCTAGTGCTCCTGGGCAGGTGGGCCCCAATCAGCCCCAGCATTTT. It translates to CASAPGQVGPNQPQHF. This chain joins TRBV12-5 and TRBJ1-5; D unresolved. The CDR3 length is 16 residues. Germline values: CDR1 LGHNT, CDR2 FRNRAP. Trimming removed 7 bases from V and 3 bases from J, with 19 bases in between.

The rearrangement links TRBV5-6 to TRBJ1-2, with 9 bases lining up with TRBD1. The V and J ends lost 3 bases and 6 bases, in that order; junction bases with no gene match: 15. The CDR3 is 17 amino acids. Germline CDR1 reads SGHDT; CDR2 reads YYEEEE. CDR3 in DNA: TGTGCCAGCAGCTCGGGTCCGGGACAGGGAATATCCGATGGCTACACCTTC. It translates to CASSSGPGQGISDGYTF.